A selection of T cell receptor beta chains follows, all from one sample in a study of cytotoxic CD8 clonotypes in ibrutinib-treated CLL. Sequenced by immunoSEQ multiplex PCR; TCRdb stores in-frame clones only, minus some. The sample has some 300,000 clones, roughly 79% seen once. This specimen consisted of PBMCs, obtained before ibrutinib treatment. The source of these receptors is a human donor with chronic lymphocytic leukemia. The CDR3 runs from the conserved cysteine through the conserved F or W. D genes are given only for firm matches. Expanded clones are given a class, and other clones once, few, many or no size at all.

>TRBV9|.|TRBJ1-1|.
TGTGCCAGCAGCGTAGGCCTGAGGAACACTGAAGCTTTCTTT
CASSVGLRNTEAFF
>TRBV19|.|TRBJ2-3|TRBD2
TGTGCCAGTAGTCCCGTTAGCGGGAGTGGAGATACGCAGTATTTT
CASSPVSGSGDTQYF
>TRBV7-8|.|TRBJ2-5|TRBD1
TGTGCCAGCAGCCCAAGCTACAGGGGGTTCCAAGAGACCCAGTACTTC
CASSPSYRGFQETQYF
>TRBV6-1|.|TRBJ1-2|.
TGTGCCAGCAGTGAGGTCGGGGGGCAGGTTGGCTACACCTTC
CASSEVGGQVGYTF
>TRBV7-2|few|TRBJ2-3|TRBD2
TGTGCCAGCAGCTTAGAAGCGGGGGCAGATACGCAGTATTTT
CASSLEAGADTQYF
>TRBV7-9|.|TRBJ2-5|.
TGTGCCAGCAGCTCAACAGAACAAGAGACCCAGTACTTC
CASSSTEQETQYF
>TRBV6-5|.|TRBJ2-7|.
TGTGCCAGCAGTTACTCGATGGCAGCCGCCTACGAGCAGTACTTC
CASSYSMAAAYEQYF
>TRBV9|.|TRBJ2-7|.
TGTGCCAGCAGCGCGGGACTCCGAAACGAGCAGTACTTC
CASSAGLRNEQYF
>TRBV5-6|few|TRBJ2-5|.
TGTGCCAGCAGCTCGCAAGCGGCCCAAGAGACCCAGTACTTC
CASSSQAAQETQYF
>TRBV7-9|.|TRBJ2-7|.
TGTGCCAGCAGCTTTCGACTCTCCTACGAGCAGTACTTC
CASSFRLSYEQYF
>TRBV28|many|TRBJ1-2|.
TGTGCCAGCAGTTTCGGCCAACCGTGGAACTATGGCTACACCTTC
CASSFGQPWNYGYTF
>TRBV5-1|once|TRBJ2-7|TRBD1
TGCGCCAGCAAAACGACAGGGGCAGACTACGAGCAGTACTTC
CASKTTGADYEQYF
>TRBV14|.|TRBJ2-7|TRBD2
TGTGCCAGCAGCCAGGGGACTAGCGCGGTCTACGAGCAGTACTTC
CASSQGTSAVYEQYF
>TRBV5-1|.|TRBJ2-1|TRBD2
TGCGCCAGCAGGTCGACTAGCGGGGCCTACAATGAGCAGTTCTTC
CASRSTSGAYNEQFF
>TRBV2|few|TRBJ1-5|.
TGTGCCAGCAGTGAAGGGGCAGGGCTTTTCCAGCCCCAGCATTTT
CASSEGAGLFQPQHF
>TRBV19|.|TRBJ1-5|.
TGTGCCAGTACAGGGACATTTAGAAATCAGCCCCAGCATTTT
CASTGTFRNQPQHF
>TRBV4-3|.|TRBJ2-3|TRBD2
TGCGCCAGCAGCCAAGCCGTGATGACTAGCGGAAGACACACAGATACGCAGTATTTT
CASSQAVMTSGRHTDTQYF
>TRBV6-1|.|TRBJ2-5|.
TGTGCCAGCAGTGTCGGGACTCCTCGAGAGACCCAGTACTTC
CASSVGTPRETQYF
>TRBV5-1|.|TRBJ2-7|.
TGCGCCAGCAGCTTGGCCCTCCTCGGGGAGCAGTACTTC
CASSLALLGEQYF
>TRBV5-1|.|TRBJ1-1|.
TGCGCCAGCAGGGGTGGGAGGGAGGCTTTCTTT
CASRGGREAFF
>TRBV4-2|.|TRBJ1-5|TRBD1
TGTGCCAGCAGCCCTGACAGGGGGCATCAGCCCCAGCATTTT
CASSPDRGHQPQHF
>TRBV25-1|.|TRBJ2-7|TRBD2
TGTGCCAGCAGTGACCCGGGACTACTCTACGAGCAGTACTTC
CASSDPGLLYEQYF
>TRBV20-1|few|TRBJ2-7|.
TGCAGTGCTACACCATACGAGCAGTACTTC
CSATPYEQYF
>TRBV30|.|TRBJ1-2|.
TGTGCCTGGGCGATTACAGGGTACGATGGCTACACCTTC
CAWAITGYDGYTF
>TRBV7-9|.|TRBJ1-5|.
TGTGCCAGCAGCTTAGTGGCAGGAGGAAATAGCAATCAGCCCCAGCATTTT
CASSLVAGGNSNQPQHF
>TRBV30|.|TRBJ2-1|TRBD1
TGTGCCTGGCAGACAGGGGGCATATACAATGAGCAGTTCTTC
CAWQTGGIYNEQFF
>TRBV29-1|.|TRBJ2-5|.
TGCAGCGTAGGGCCGAATCAAGAGACCCAGTACTTC
CSVGPNQETQYF
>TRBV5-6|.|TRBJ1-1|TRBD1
TGTGCCAGCAGCTTGACACAGGGGAATGGAGCTTTCTTT
CASSLTQGNGAFF
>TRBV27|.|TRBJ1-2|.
TGTGCCAGCAGTTTAACAGAAGTGGGCTATGGCTACACCTTC
CASSLTEVGYGYTF
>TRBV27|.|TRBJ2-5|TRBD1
TGTGCCAGCAGTTCCCGGGACAGGGGGTCCGAGACCCAGTACTTC
CASSSRDRGSETQYF
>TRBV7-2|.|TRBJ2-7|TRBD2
TGTGCCAGCAGCTTAGATTGGACTAGCGGGAACTACGAGCAGTACTTC
CASSLDWTSGNYEQYF
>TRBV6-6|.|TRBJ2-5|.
TGTGCCAGCGCTAAGGTGGACACCCAAGAGACCCAGTACTTC
CASAKVDTQETQYF
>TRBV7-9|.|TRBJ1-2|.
TGTGCCAGCAGCCGGGCGGGGATAGAGTACTATGGCTACACCTTC
CASSRAGIEYYGYTF
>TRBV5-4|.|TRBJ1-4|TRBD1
TGTGCCAGCAGCCAGGACAGGGCCGAGGGGGAAAAACTGTTTTTT
CASSQDRAEGEKLFF
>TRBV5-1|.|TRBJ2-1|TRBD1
TGCGCCAGCAGTCAGGGGGTCCCCTACAATGAGCAGTTCTTC
CASSQGVPYNEQFF
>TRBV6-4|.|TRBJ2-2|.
TGTGCCAGCAGTGTGGCGCTAGCGAGCACCGGGGAGCTGTTTTTT
CASSVALASTGELFF
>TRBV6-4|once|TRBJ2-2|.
TGTGCCAGCAGTGATCAGGGGATTGCTGGCGGGGAGCTGTTTTTT
CASSDQGIAGGELFF
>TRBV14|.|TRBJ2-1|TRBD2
TGTGCCAGCAGCCATTTCCGGTCTAGCGGGAGAGGCAATGAGCAGTTCTTC
CASSHFRSSGRGNEQFF
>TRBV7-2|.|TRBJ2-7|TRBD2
TGTGCCAGCAGCCCCCGGGGGGCCTACGAGCAGTACTTC
CASSPRGAYEQYF
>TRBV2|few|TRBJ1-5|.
TGTGCCAGCAGTGCCTCGATGGGGAATCAGCCCCAGCATTTT
CASSASMGNQPQHF
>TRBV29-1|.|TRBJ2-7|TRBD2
TGCAGCGTTCCCCGGACTAGCGGGGAAGGCGAGCAGTACTTC
CSVPRTSGEGEQYF
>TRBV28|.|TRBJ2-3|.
TGTGCCAGCACCTCGGGCCCCAGCCCGGGGACGCAGTATTTT
CASTSGPSPGTQYF
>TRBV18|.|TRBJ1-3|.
TGTGCCAGCTCACGGTACCAGATCTCTGGAAACACCATATATTTT
CASSRYQISGNTIYF
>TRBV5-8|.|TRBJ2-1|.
TGTGCCAGCAGCTTGGGGAGCTCCTACAATGAGCAGTTCTTC
CASSLGSSYNEQFF
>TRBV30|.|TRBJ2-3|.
TGTGCCTGGAGTGAAACGATTGGAGATACGCAGTATTTT
CAWSETIGDTQYF
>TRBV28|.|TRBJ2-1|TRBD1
TGTGCCAGCAGTCCACCGGACAGGGGCCCCCCGGATGAGCAGTTCTTC
CASSPPDRGPPDEQFF
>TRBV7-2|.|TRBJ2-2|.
TGTGCCAGCAGCGTAGGGGGGATCGGGGAGCTGTTTTTT
CASSVGGIGELFF
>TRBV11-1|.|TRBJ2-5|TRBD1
TGTGCCAGCAGCCCCCGGGACAGGGGATCAGTCCAGTACTTC
CASSPRDRGSVQYF
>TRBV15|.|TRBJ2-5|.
TGTGCCACCAGCGGCTGGGGGGCCGGCAGGGAGACCCAGTACTTC
CATSGWGAGRETQYF
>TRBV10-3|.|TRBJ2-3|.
TGTGCCATCAGTGAACCCCGGGGGGCGGATACGCAGTATTTT
CAISEPRGADTQYF
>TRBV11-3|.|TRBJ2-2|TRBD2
TGTGCCAGCAGCCTTAGGACTAGCGGGAGCGGGGAGCTGTTTTTT
CASSLRTSGSGELFF
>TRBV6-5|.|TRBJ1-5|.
TGTGCCAGCACCTCCGGGGGGCGCGGACAGCCCCAGCATTTT
CASTSGGRGQPQHF
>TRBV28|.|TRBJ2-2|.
TGTGCCAGCAGTTCCCCTGGGACTGCCCCCGGGGAGCTGTTTTTT
CASSSPGTAPGELFF
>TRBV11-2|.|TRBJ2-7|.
TGTGCCAGCAGCTTACCCCCTCTGATATCCTACGAGCAGTACTTC
CASSLPPLISYEQYF
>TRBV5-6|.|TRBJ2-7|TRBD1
TGTGCCAGCAGCTTGGGGGGACAGATATACGAGCAGTACTTC
CASSLGGQIYEQYF
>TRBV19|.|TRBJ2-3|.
TGTGCCAGTAGTCAGGGACTTTCTGGTACGCAGTATTTT
CASSQGLSGTQYF
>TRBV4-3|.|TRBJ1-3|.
TGCGCCAGCAGCCTAGAGCGGGGAAACACCATATATTTT
CASSLERGNTIYF